This TCR beta chain derives from a study of blood T cell repertoires in COVID-19. Profiling relied on immunoSEQ multiplex PCR, and the TCRdb table lists in-frame clones only, not all of them. The sample records 200,000 to 300,000 clones, 75% to 95% being singletons. Trimming took off 5 bases at V and 8 bases at J, with 12 bases between the two ends. Looked up from germline, CDR1 is MNHNY and CDR2 is SVGAGI (reference sequence). The CDR3 has 12 amino acids. The TCR originated in a person between 18 and 30 years old with COVID-19, enrolled during active disease. The chain uses TRBV6-6 and TRBJ1-2; D gene unclear. Sequences were obtained from peripheral blood. The CDR3 coding sequence is TGTGCCAGCAGTCCGACGGCGGGCGGCTACACCTTC. Protein sequence: CASSPTAGGYTF.